This T cell receptor (beta chain) emerged from a study of T-cell memory formation after mild COVID-19. The overall study: TCR clusters mostly belonged to single donors.

This clonotype was recorded a few times. This CDR3 is built from 11 residues. V lost 4 bases, J lost 8 bases, and 7 bases lay in between. Per the germline V gene, CDR1 is SGHRS and CDR2 is YFSETQ. Each CDR3 protein is one row after TCRdb ran MiXCR on the 5' RACE reads. The table has 250,000 or so distinct CDR3 sequences, approximately 10% seen once. The TCR sequence derives from a man aged 18 to 30 who had mild COVID-19 (a few samples of this study predate the infection). Cell type and time point are not known. Sequenced sample: PBMCs or a T cell subset sorted from them (not recorded which). The chain combines TRBV5-1 with TRBJ2-1; no firm D call. CDR3 sequence: CASSRGYEQFF. CDR3 sequence (DNA): TGCGCCAGCAGCCGCGGCTATGAGCAGTTCTTC.